Shown below are 24 T cell receptor beta chains from a single sample sequenced in a study of blood T cell repertoires in COVID-19. Some clones are missing from TCRdb's copy, which holds only in-frame ones; the method was immunoSEQ multiplex PCR. The repertoire consists of under 150,000 clones, with 85% occurring once and the leading ten covering 3.4%. Sequencing was done on a sample of peripheral blood. The receptors shown here come from a man aged 35 to 55 with acute or convalescent COVID-19.

J is TRBJ1-1 and V is TRBV12-3 or TRBV12-4; no firm D call. This CDR3 has 12 amino acids. The V end lost 3 bases, the J end lost 2 bases, and 4 bases lay between the germline ends. The CDR3 sequence: CASSFLNTEAFF. The CDR3 nucleotides read TGTGCCAGCAGTTTCCTAAACACTGAAGCTTTCTTT.

The chain uses TRBV7-2 and TRBJ2-1; 8 bases map to TRBD2. With 7 bases clipped from V and 8 bases from J, the junction kept 7 bases outside the gene matches. CDR3 size: 13 residues. Germline V CDR1 and CDR2: SGHTA, FQGNSA. Here the CDR3 reads CASTKRGWDEQFF. The CDR3 bases are TGTGCCAGCACAAAGCGGGGGTGGGATGAGCAGTTCTTC.

This clone was picked up a small number of times. The CDR3 is CASSPLASGGPSYEQYF. CDR3 DNA: TGCGCCAGCAGCCCCCTCGCTAGCGGGGGGCCGTCCTACGAGCAGTACTTC. This chain joins TRBV5-1 and TRBJ2-7; the match to TRBD2 covers 11 bases. Germline values: CDR1 SGHRS, CDR2 YFSETQ. The CDR3 loop spans 17 amino acids. Germline trimming cut 4 bases from V and 1 base from J; bases unmatched to any gene: 10.

V gene TRBV4-1 combines with J gene TRBJ2-1; tentative D call: TRBD2 (7 bases). The CDR3 has 17 amino acids. Germline assignment: CDR1 MGHRA and CDR2 YSYEKL. V was shortened by 4 bases and J by 5 bases, with 21 bases between the two germline ends. The CDR3 nucleotides read TGCGCCAGCAGCCCACCACCGAGGGGGGGGGCCAACAATGAGCAGTTCTTC. Protein product: CASSPPPRGGANNEQFF.

This clone has a single count. At one of its ends the junction is not consistent with the germline gene, which may arise from a read error. This chain uses TRBV27 with TRBJ2-7, with 9 bases that match TRBD1. Germline loops: CDR1 MNHEY, CDR2 SMNVEV (reference sequence). The CDR3 is 11 residues long. The CDR3 DNA reads as TGTGCCAGCAGTTTAACAGGGGGCGTGGGCTTC. Translating gives CASSLTGGVGF.

The genes are TRBV6-5 and TRBJ2-7; D not certain. V was cut by 4 bases and J by 5 bases, with 12 bases left in between. This CDR3 has 13 residues. The V gene's germline CDR1 is MNHEY and CDR2 SVGAGI. CDR3 coding DNA: TGTGCCAGCAGTTCTCCGGCGGCCCACGAGCAGTACTTC. This encodes CASSSPAAHEQYF.

The chain couples TRBV4-1 to TRBJ1-3; 10 nucleotides line up with TRBD1. The CDR3 has 15 amino acids. J was trimmed by 1 base and V by 3 bases; bases with no gene match: 0. The germline CDR1 and CDR2 sequences are MGHRA and YSYEKL. The CDR3 protein is CASSQGQGSGNTIYF. The CDR3 DNA sequence: TGCGCCAGCAGCCAGGGACAGGGGTCTGGAAACACCATATATTTT.

J is TRBJ2-3 and V is TRBV5-6; D remains unclear. Germline-derived CDR1 and CDR2 are SGHDT and YYEEEE. CDR3 length: 12 residues. V was trimmed by 3 bases and J by 2 bases, leaving 4 bases between them. CDR3 in amino acids: CASSSSTDTQYF. The CDR3 DNA sequence: TGTGCCAGCAGCTCATCCACAGATACGCAGTATTTT.

The chain links TRBV3-1 (or the pseudogene TRBV3-2) to TRBJ2-1; 9 bases are a match to TRBD1. With 2 bases clipped from V and 8 bases from J, the junction kept 13 bases outside the gene matches. The CDR3 consists of 17 residues. CDR1 is LGHDT and CDR2 is YNNKEL in the germline V gene (reference sequence). The CDR3 bases are TGTGCCAGCAGCCAAAGGGGCCGGGACAGGGTTAGAGATGAGCAGTTCTTC. It codes for CASSQRGRDRVRDEQFF.

This clone has only one observation. The rearrangement uses TRBV24-1 and TRBJ1-2, with TRBD1 as a possible D gene (5 bases). This CDR3 is built from 14 residues. Germline assignment: CDR1 KGHDR and CDR2 SFDVKD. Trimming stripped 5 bases from V and 4 bases from J, with 13 bases between. The CDR3 nucleotides read TGTGCCACCAGTGTTCCCAGGGTTACCTATGGCTACACCTTC. It specifies CATSVPRVTYGYTF.

The gene calls are TRBV7-2 and TRBJ1-2, with 9 bases lining up with TRBD1. The germline gives CDR1 SGHTA, CDR2 FQGNSA. This CDR3 region has 16 residues. With V trimmed by 1 base and J by 8 bases, 11 bases remained unmatched. CDR3 nucleotide sequence: TGTGCCAGCAGCTTAGACCCGACAGGGGGAGTCTTCGGCTACACCTTC. As protein: CASSLDPTGGVFGYTF.

J is TRBJ1-2 and V is TRBV6-2 or TRBV6-3; the D is unclear. The CDR3 is 12 residues long. Trimming cost V 6 bases and J 1 base, with 6 bases left between them. Germline assignment: CDR1 MNHEY and CDR2 SVGEGT. The CDR3 coding sequence is TGTGCCAGCAGCCCCCATAACTATGGCTACACCTTC. Translated, it gives CASSPHNYGYTF.

This chain joins TRBV6-5 and TRBJ1-5; TRBD1 is a possible D gene (5 bases). The CDR3 loop spans 14 amino acids. Trimming pared 6 bases from V and 0 bases from J, leaving 9 bases between. CDR1 and CDR2 from the germline V gene are MNHEY and SVGAGI. CDR3 in DNA: TGTGCCAGCAGAAAAGGGGATAGCAATCAGCCCCAGCATTTT. Protein: CASRKGDSNQPQHF.

This chain connects TRBV5-1 to TRBJ2-3; D is perhaps TRBD1 (5 bases). The CDR3 sequence is 14 residues long. Germline CDR1 reads SGHRS; CDR2 reads YFSETQ. The V end lost 1 base, the J end lost 2 bases, and 8 bases lay between the germline ends. DNA for the CDR3: TGCGCCAGCAGCTTGCAGGGTATCACAGATACGCAGTATTTT. Its translation: CASSLQGITDTQYF.

The chain carries TRBV15 and TRBJ2-3; D possibly corresponds to TRBD1 (6 bases). Trimming took off 6 bases at V and 0 bases at J, with 10 bases between the two ends. This CDR3 spans 14 amino acids. Germline V CDR1 and CDR2: LNHNV, YYDKDF (reference sequence). CDR3 loop: CATRLGGSTDTQYF. The CDR3 DNA sequence: TGTGCCACCAGGCTAGGGGGTAGCACAGATACGCAGTATTTT.

CDR3 nucleotides: TGTGCCAGCAGCCCCATCCGAGCGAGTTTATCCGAGCAGTACTTC. Translating it yields CASSPIRASLSEQYF. The rearrangement links TRBV7-2 to TRBJ2-7; D gene ambiguous. Germline CDR1 SGHTA, CDR2 FQGNSA. The V gene lost 5 bases and the J gene lost 6 bases, with 20 bases spanning the gap. This CDR3 has 15 residues.

V usage is TRBV2 and J usage is TRBJ1-5; D gene ambiguous. V was clipped by 4 bases and J by 0 bases, with 7 bases between them. The CDR3 is 14 amino acids. Germline V gene sequence: CDR1 SNHLY, CDR2 FYNNEI. The CDR3 reads CASSGQNSNQPQHF. The CDR3 DNA sequence: TGTGCCAGCAGTGGTCAGAATAGCAATCAGCCCCAGCATTTT.

A word on this clone: The junction shows a germline mismatch at one end, possibly a read error. The rearrangement uses TRBV19 and TRBJ2-7; 8 nucleotides match TRBD2. CDR1 LNHDA and CDR2 SQIVND come from the germline V gene (reference sequence). CDR3 length equals 15 residues. This chain's CDR3 is CASRDSGGDTYGQYF. The CDR3 DNA is TGTGCCAGTAGAGACAGCGGGGGTGATACCTACGGGCAGTACTTC.

The chain has TRBV24-1 and TRBJ2-2; unclear D gene. CDR3 length equals 18 residues. Germline V CDR1 and CDR2: KGHDR, SFDVKD. The V end lost 6 bases, the J end lost 1 base, and 20 bases lay between the germline ends. CDR3 loop: CATSNEGGASLNTGELFF. The CDR3 DNA sequence: TGTGCCACCAGTAATGAAGGTGGAGCCAGCTTGAACACCGGGGAGCTGTTTTTT.

This sequence joins TRBV7-2 and TRBJ1-6, with D unresolved. The CDR3 runs 14 residues. The germline CDR1 and CDR2 sequences are SGHTA and FQGNSA. The V end lost 0 bases, the J end lost 7 bases, and 7 bases lay between the germline ends. The DNA of the CDR3 is TGTGCCAGCAGCTTAGCGGGCGTGAATTCACCCCTCCACTTT. This sequence encodes CASSLAGVNSPLHF.

The chain recombines TRBV10-3 with TRBJ2-3; D remains ambiguous. The CDR3 covers 14 residues. CDR1 and CDR2 (germline): ENHRY, SYGVKD. V shed 1 base and J shed 0 bases, with 5 bases lying between them. In DNA, the CDR3 is TGTGCCATCAGTGAGTTGTCTAGCACAGATACGCAGTATTTT. It codes for CAISELSSTDTQYF.

This clone was counted a few times. The J gene is TRBJ2-7, the V gene TRBV11-3; D ambiguous. This CDR3 has 14 amino acids. V gave up 4 bases and J gave up 0 bases, with 10 bases separating them. CDR1 SGHNT and CDR2 YENEEA come from the germline V gene. The CDR3 DNA follows: TGTGCCAGCAGCTACCGACCTAGCTCCTACGAGCAGTACTTC. Translated: CASSYRPSSYEQYF.

In this sample, this clone turned up a few times. This chain uses TRBV27 with TRBJ2-7; 7 bases agree with TRBD2. Germline V gives CDR1 MNHEY, CDR2 SMNVEV (reference sequence). The CDR3 loop spans 14 amino acids. The ends lost 2 bases at V and 0 bases at J; junction bases unmatched: 1. For the CDR3, the DNA is TGTGCCAGCAGTTTAGGCGGGAGCTCCTACGAGCAGTACTTC. Translated, it gives CASSLGGSSYEQYF.

This sequence joins TRBV9 and TRBJ2-7, with D tentatively TRBD1 (6 bases). The length of the CDR3 is 14 residues. CDR1 SGDLS and CDR2 YYNGEE come from the germline V gene. V dropped 0 bases and J dropped 0 bases, with 7 bases sitting between them. The CDR3 sequence: CASSVETGSYEQYF. CDR3 sequence (DNA): TGTGCCAGCAGCGTAGAGACAGGCTCCTACGAGCAGTACTTC.